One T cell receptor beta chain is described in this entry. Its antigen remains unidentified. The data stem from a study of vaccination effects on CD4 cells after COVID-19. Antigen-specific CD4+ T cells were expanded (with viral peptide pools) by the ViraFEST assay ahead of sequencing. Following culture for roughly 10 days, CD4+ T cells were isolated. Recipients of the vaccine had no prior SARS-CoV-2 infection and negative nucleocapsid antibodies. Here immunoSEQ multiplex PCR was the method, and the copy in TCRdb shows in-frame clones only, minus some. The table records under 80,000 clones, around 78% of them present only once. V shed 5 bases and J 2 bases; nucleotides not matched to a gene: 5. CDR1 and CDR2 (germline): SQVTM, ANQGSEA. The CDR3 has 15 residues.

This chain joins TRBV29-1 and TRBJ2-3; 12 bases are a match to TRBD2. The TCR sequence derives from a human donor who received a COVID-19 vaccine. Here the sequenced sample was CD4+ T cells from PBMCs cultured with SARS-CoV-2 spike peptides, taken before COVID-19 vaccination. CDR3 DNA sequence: TGCAGCGTTACCCCTAGCGGGGGGGCCACAGATACGCAGTATTTT. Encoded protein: CSVTPSGGATDTQYF.